This T cell receptor beta chain was found in a study of shared clonotypes between healthy human individuals. CD45RO-negative, CCR7-positively selected cells formed the naive CD8 fraction, excluding terminally differentiated effector memory CD45RA+ cells. Each donor was a Caucasian adult residing in Nashville, Tennessee. Sequencing used immunoSEQ multiplex PCR; TCRdb keeps in-frame clones, though not all of them. The repertoire includes roughly 1,800,000 clones, about 95% of them detected once, and roughly 1.2% sits in the top ten. Study conclusions and caveats: About 5% was the fraction of naive CD4 clonotypes found shared across several donors. Sequencing of the sorted subsets was shown by rarefaction to be incomplete despite large depth.

For this clone: The antigen remains unidentified.

The J segment lost 4 bases and the V segment lost 0 bases, leaving 10 bases of the junction unmatched. This CDR3 has 17 residues. Germline V gene sequence: CDR1 KGHSH, CDR2 LQKENI. Sequencing was carried out using naive CD8+ T cells sorted from blood. This rearrangement joins TRBV18 to TRBJ1-2, with 8 positions matching TRBD1. This TCR was recovered from a man younger than 35 in good health. The CDR3 DNA is TGTGCCAGCTCACCACCGGGGATGGAGACAGGGGCCTATGGCTACACCTTC. It is translated as CASSPPGMETGAYGYTF.